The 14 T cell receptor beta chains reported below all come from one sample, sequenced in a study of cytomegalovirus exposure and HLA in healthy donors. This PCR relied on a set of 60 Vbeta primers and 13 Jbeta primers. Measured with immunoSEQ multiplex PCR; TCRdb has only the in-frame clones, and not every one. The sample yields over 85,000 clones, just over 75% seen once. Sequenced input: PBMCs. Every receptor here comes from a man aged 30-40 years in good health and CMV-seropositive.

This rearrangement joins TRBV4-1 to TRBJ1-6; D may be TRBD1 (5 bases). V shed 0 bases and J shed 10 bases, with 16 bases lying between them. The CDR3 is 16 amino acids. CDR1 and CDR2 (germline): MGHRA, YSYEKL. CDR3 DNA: TGCGCCAGCAGCCAAGATCTTGACAGCCCAAGGTCACCCCTCCACTTT. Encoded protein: CASSQDLDSPRSPLHF.

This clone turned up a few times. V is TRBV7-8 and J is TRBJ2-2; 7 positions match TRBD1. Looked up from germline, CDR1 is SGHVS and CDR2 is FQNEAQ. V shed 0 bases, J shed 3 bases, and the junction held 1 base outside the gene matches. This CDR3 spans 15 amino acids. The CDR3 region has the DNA TGTGCCAGCAGCTTAGCAGGGGGCTACACCGGGGAGCTGTTTTTT. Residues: CASSLAGGYTGELFF.

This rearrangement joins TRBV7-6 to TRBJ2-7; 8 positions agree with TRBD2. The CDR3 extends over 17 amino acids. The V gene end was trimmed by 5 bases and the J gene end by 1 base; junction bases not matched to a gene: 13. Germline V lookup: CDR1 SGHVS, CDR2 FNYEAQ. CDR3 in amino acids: CASSPHGGAGGSYEQYF. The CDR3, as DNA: TGTGCCAGCAGCCCACACGGGGGGGCGGGCGGATCCTACGAGCAGTACTTC.

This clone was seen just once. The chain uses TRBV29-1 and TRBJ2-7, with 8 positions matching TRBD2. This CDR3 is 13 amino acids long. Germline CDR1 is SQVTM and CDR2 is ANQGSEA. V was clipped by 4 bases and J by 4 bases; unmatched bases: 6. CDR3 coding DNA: TGCAGCGTTGGGCCTCGGGGGGGATACGAGCAGTACTTC. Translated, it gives CSVGPRGGYEQYF.

In nucleotides, the CDR3 is TGTGCCAGCAGCACACGGACAGGGGGCTTTTCGGAGACCCAGTACTTC. This codes for CASSTRTGGFSETQYF. V and J are TRBV13 and TRBJ2-5; 11 bases match TRBD1. V shed 5 bases, J shed 5 bases, and the junction held 10 bases outside the gene matches. The CDR3 has 16 amino acids. Germline CDR1 and CDR2: PRHDT and FYEKMQ (reference sequence).

The CDR3 here is CASSLAGGGQETQYF. The CDR3, as DNA: TGTGCCAGCAGCTTAGCAGGCGGGGGACAAGAGACCCAGTACTTC. The chain uses TRBV7-2 and TRBJ2-5, with TRBD2 identical over 7 bases. The V gene end was trimmed by 0 bases and the J gene end by 2 bases; junction bases not matched to a gene: 3. This CDR3 is built from 15 residues. Germline V gene sequence: CDR1 SGHTA, CDR2 FQGNSA.

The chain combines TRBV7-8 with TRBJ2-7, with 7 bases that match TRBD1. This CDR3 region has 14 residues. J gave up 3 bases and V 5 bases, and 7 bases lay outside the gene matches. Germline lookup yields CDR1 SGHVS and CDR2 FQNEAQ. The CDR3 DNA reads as TGTGCCAGCAGCGCTCGGGACAGCCTCTACGAGCAGTACTTC. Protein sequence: CASSARDSLYEQYF.

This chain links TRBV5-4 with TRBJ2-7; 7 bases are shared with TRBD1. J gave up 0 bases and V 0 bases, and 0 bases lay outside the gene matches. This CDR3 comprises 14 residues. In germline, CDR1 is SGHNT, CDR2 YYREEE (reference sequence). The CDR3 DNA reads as TGTGCCAGCAGCTTGGGACAGGGCTCCTACGAGCAGTACTTC. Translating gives CASSLGQGSYEQYF.

CDR3 nucleotide sequence: TGTGCCAGCAGTTACGGGCCGGGACAGGGTGTTCTCGAGCAGTACTTC. Protein product: CASSYGPGQGVLEQYF. The chain employs TRBV6-6 and TRBJ2-7; 9 bases map to TRBD1. The CDR3 runs 16 residues. V shed 2 bases and J 6 bases; nucleotides not matched to a gene: 11. Germline V lookup: CDR1 MNHNY, CDR2 SVGAGI (reference sequence).

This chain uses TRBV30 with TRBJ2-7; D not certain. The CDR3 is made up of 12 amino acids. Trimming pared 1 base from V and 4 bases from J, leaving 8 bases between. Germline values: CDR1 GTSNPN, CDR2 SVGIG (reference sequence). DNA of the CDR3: TGTGCCTGGAGTGGCCCGGGTTACGAGCAGTACTTC. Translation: CAWSGPGYEQYF.

The DNA for the CDR3 is TGTGCCAGCAGCCCCGGGACTCTTCAAGAGACCCAGTACTTC. Its translation is CASSPGTLQETQYF. The chain combines TRBV7-9 with TRBJ2-5; tentative D call: TRBD2 (6 bases). Germline V lookup: CDR1 SEHNR, CDR2 FQNEAQ (reference sequence). Trimming stripped 5 bases from V and 2 bases from J, with 12 bases between. The CDR3 runs to 14 residues.

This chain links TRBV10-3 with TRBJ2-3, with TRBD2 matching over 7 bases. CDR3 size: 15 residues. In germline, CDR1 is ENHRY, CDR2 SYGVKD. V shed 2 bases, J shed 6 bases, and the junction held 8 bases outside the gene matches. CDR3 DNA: TGTGCCATCAGTGAGCCCGGACTAGTGGGGGATACGCAGTATTTT. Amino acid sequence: CAISEPGLVGDTQYF.

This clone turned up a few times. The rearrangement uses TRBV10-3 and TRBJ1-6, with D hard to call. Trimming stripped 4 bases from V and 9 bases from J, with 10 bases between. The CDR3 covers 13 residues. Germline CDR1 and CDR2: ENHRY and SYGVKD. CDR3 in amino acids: CAISGPSGSPLHF. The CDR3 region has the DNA TGTGCCATCAGTGGGCCCAGCGGTTCACCCCTCCACTTT.

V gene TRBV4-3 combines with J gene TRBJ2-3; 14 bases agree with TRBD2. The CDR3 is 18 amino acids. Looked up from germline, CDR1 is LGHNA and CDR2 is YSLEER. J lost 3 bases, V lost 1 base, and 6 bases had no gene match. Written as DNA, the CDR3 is TGCGCCAGCAGCCAAGGACTAGCGGGGGGGGGTAGGACAGATACGCAGTATTTT. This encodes CASSQGLAGGGRTDTQYF.